Below are 14 T cell receptor beta chains sequenced from a single sample in a study of post-analysis software for immune sequencing data. Study-wide points: Five or six TRBV segments were significantly more frequent in patients than in controls. TRBV5-6, TRBV5-1 and TRBV20-1 were among these segments.

Prepared libraries of TCR beta cDNA carried unique molecular identifiers. From the PCR reads, TCRdb called clonotypes with MiXCR, one entry per CDR3 protein. The data hold roughly 200,000 distinct CDR3 sequences, with about 30% observed a single time. The antigens these receptors bind are not known. The sample consisted of blood. The receptors originated from a girl under 18 with multiple sclerosis.

This clonotype appeared many times. V is TRBV10-3 and J is TRBJ1-5; perhaps TRBD1 as D (5 bases). The CDR3 is made up of 16 amino acids. Trimming pared 2 bases from V and 0 bases from J, leaving 11 bases between. CDR1 and CDR2 (germline): ENHRY, SYGVKD. CDR3 protein: CAISEQGPDSNQPQHF. The CDR3 nucleotides are TGTGCCATCAGTGAGCAGGGACCCGATAGCAATCAGCCCCAGCATTTT.

Of note for this clonotype: It may be a read error: a sequence one base away is much more abundant. The chain has TRBV6-5 and TRBJ1-2; 7 bases map to TRBD1. Germline CDR1 and CDR2: MNHEY and SVGAGI. This CDR3 is built from 15 residues. The CDR3 loop is CACSPTGRVNYGYTF. The CDR3 DNA reads as TGTGCCTGCAGCCCGACAGGGCGTGTTAACTATGGCTACACCTTC.

V and J are TRBV5-1 and TRBJ1-4; tentatively, D is TRBD1 (5 bases). V was clipped by 0 bases and J by 8 bases, with 11 bases between them. The CDR3 totals 14 residues. Germline V gene data show CDR1 as SGHRS and CDR2 as YFSETQ. The CDR3: CASSLALGGEKLFF. The CDR3 DNA sequence: TGCGCCAGCAGCTTGGCTCTCGGGGGGGAAAAACTGTTTTTT.

The sample holds a few counts of this clonotype. The chain recombines TRBV20-1 with TRBJ1-5; 7 nucleotides match TRBD1. The length of the CDR3 is 15 residues. Germline assignment: CDR1 DFQATT and CDR2 SNEGSKA (reference sequence). V trimming: 6 bases; J trimming: 3 bases; junction bases outside the gene matches: 11. The CDR3 protein is CSASAGTDYNQPQHF. The DNA of the CDR3 is TGCAGTGCCTCCGCCGGGACAGATTACAATCAGCCCCAGCATTTT.

This clonotype has just a few counts. The chain couples TRBV7-9 to TRBJ1-2, with a weak D call TRBD1 (5 bases). Looked up from germline, CDR1 is SEHNR and CDR2 is FQNEAQ (reference sequence). This CDR3 region has 14 residues. The V and J ends lost 3 bases and 10 bases respectively, with 18 bases between them. The CDR3 bases are TGTGCCAGCAGCTTGGGGCCAGGGTTTTACGCCTACACCTTC. The encoded protein is CASSLGPGFYAYTF.

The V call is TRBV20-1, the J call TRBJ2-3; D is unresolved. The CDR3 runs to 14 residues. The V and J ends lost 4 bases and 0 bases respectively, with 11 bases between them. Germline lookup yields CDR1 DFQATT and CDR2 SNEGSKA (reference sequence). The CDR3 DNA reads as TGCAGTGCTACCCCCTTGGGGAGCACAGATACGCAGTATTTT. Residues: CSATPLGSTDTQYF.

V gene TRBV29-1 combines with J gene TRBJ1-2; D call uncertain. The V end lost 5 bases, the J end lost 6 bases, and 13 bases lay between the germline ends. Germline V CDR1 and CDR2: SQVTM, ANQGSEA. CDR3 length: 12 amino acids. CDR3 sequence reads: CSVFRSWDGYTF. In DNA form, the CDR3 reads TGCAGCGTTTTTCGCTCATGGGATGGCTACACCTTC.

This clonotype was picked up one time. This sequence may be a read error, since a much larger clone differs from it by one base. The J gene is TRBJ1-1, the V gene TRBV6-5; 8 bases map to TRBD1. From germline, CDR1 is MNHEY and CDR2 SVGAGI. The V gene end was trimmed by 2 bases and the J gene end by 1 base; junction bases not matched to a gene: 0. The CDR3 runs to 14 residues. CDR3 nucleotide sequence: TGTGCCAGCAGTTACGGGACAGGGAACACTGAAGCTTTCTTT. This gives the protein CASSYGTGNTEAFF.

This clonotype was detected ten times or more. The CDR3 DNA is TGTGCCAGCAGTTCCCCACAGGGTTTGACCGAGCAGTACTTC. Translating it yields CASSSPQGLTEQYF. The chain employs TRBV12-3 or TRBV12-4 and TRBJ2-7; tentatively, D is TRBD1 (6 bases). The CDR3 spans 14 residues. Trimming took off 4 bases at V and 6 bases at J, with 16 bases between the two ends.

With respect to this clonotype: A much larger clone lies one base from this, so it may be a read error. The J gene is TRBJ2-4, the V gene TRBV28; 9 nucleotides line up with TRBD1. Germline-derived CDR1 and CDR2 are MDHEN and SYDVKM. V dropped 6 bases and J dropped 13; count of bases not matched to a gene: 10. The CDR3 length is 13 residues. Here the CDR3 DNA reads TGTGCCAGCAGGACAGGGGGGTACAATGAGCAGTACTTC. Amino acids: CASRTGGYNEQYF. Based on the CDR3 plus reference TRBV28 and TRBJ2-4, the full variable domain is DVKVTQSSRYLVKRTGEKVFLECVQDMDHENMFWYRQDPGLGLRLIYFSYDVKMKEKGDIPEGYSVSREKKERFSLILESASTNQTSMYLCASRTGGYNEQYFGAGTRLSVL.

The chain carries TRBV29-1 and TRBJ2-5; no definite D call. Matching the DNA end better, TRBJ2-7 makes the J call doubtful. The germline V gene has CDR1 SQVTM and CDR2 ANQGSEA. The CDR3 runs 11 residues. This CDR3 reads CSAGVLHEQYF. CDR3 in DNA: TGCAGCGCTGGAGTTCTCCACGAGCAGTACTTC.

This clonotype was picked up a small number of times. The chain employs TRBV5-1 and TRBJ2-7; 10 bases align to TRBD1. Germline-derived CDR1 and CDR2 are SGHRS and YFSETQ. Losses at the gene ends were 6 bases for V and 5 bases for J; bases not matched to a gene: 8. The CDR3 is 14 residues long. CDR3 in amino acids: CASTLTGGADEQYF. The DNA of the CDR3 is TGCGCCAGCACCCTGACAGGGGGCGCGGACGAGCAGTACTTC. The full variable domain, rest sourced from reference TRBV5-1 and TRBJ2-7, is KAGVTQTPRYLIKTRGQQVTLSCSPISGHRSVSWYQQTPGQGLQFLFEYFSETQRNKGNFPGRFSGRQFSNSRSEMNVSTLELGDSALYLCASTLTGGADEQYFGPGTRLTVT.

The rearrangement links TRBV6-6 to TRBJ2-7; 11 nucleotides agree with TRBD1. Trimming took 8 bases from V and 2 from J; bases not matched to a gene: 5. Germline lookup yields CDR1 MNHNY and CDR2 SVGAGI (reference sequence). This CDR3 contains 14 residues. The CDR3 region is CASGGTGGTYEQYF. The CDR3 bases are TGTGCCAGCGGAGGGACAGGGGGGACCTACGAGCAGTACTTC.

On this clonotype: This clone may be a read error of a much larger clone one base away. The chain couples TRBV20-1 to TRBJ2-4, with D possibly matching TRBD1 (6 bases). The closer fit of TRBJ2-7 to the DNA end suggests the J call may be wrong. The CDR3 runs 15 residues. CDR1 is DFQATT and CDR2 is SNEGSKA in the germline V gene (reference sequence). CDR3 DNA sequence: TGCAGTGCTAGTGCAAGACAGGTCGCGATACACGAGCAGTACTTC. The encoded protein is CSASARQVAIHEQYF.